These T cell receptor beta chains were read from a single sample in a study of blood T cells in healthy people across ages. TCRdb passed the 5' RACE reads through MiXCR, listing each CDR3 protein once. The table has about 1,800,000 distinct CDR3 sequences, 25% to 30% seen once. The sample was blood. These receptors were collected from a woman aged 30 to 39 in good health. The conserved cysteine and the conserved F or W are not part of the CDR3 here. Each record gives: CDR3 length, J gene, V gene, CDR3 protein.

>13|TRBJ2-7|TRBV7-2
ASSLVDRVGAEQY
>12|TRBJ2-5|TRBV2
ASRGDRAQETQY
>12|TRBJ2-1|TRBV5-1
ASSRSAANNEQF
>14|TRBJ2-5|TRBV7-6
ASRQRLKREKETQY
>14|TRBJ2-4|TRBV7-2
ASTMRPKLAKNIQY
>11|TRBJ2-1|TRBV6-4
ASARTTYNEQF
>15|TRBJ2-1|TRBV27
ASIRTSGFELGNEQF
>14|TRBJ1-4|TRBV5-5
ASSATPSGQYEKLF
>11|TRBJ1-5|TRBV10-3
AISEREGQPQH
>12|TRBJ2-5|TRBV6-1
ASSGVGGERAQY
>12|TRBJ2-5|TRBV7-9
ASGPGDPRPTQY
>11|TRBJ1-1|TRBV29-1
SVTGLGNTEAF
>14|TRBJ1-4|TRBV19
ASSTWGTGGEEKLF
>10|TRBJ2-5|TRBV2
ASNPVRETQY
>11|TRBJ2-7|TRBV2
ASRTAGPYEQY
>17|TRBJ1-6|TRBV12-3/TRBV12-4
ASSFYFPARGENNSPLH
>13|TRBJ1-4|TRBV29-1
SVEDRQGAWEKLF
>12|TRBJ2-2|TRBV2
ASGDFMNTGELF
>13|TRBJ2-1|TRBV6-5
ASSYAGTSVTEQF
>13|TRBJ2-5|TRBV4-2
ASSQARQYQETQY
>16|TRBJ1-1|TRBV6-5
ASSYVLLKGGSNTEAF
>14|TRBJ2-5|TRBV7-6
ASSLAEGSAGETQY
>10|TRBJ1-1|TRBV18
ASSPGDSKAF
>14|TRBJ2-1|TRBV24-1
ATSDPRAGVYNEQF
>11|TRBJ2-1|TRBV6-1
ASSERRAMKQF
>12|TRBJ2-5|TRBV7-2
ASSPGQAQETQY
>11|TRBJ1-1|TRBV7-9
ASSAPEGPEAF
>14|TRBJ2-1|TRBV5-1
ASSLVAANPRGEQF
>13|TRBJ2-7|TRBV7-8
ASSLRDRTSYEQY
>10|TRBJ1-2|TRBV7-9
ASRSDRAGYT
>12|TRBJ2-6|TRBV6-2/TRBV6-3
ASSYSSEANVLT
>17|TRBJ2-4|TRBV5-1
ASSLGPPTSGGAQNIQY
>9|TRBJ1-1|TRBV7-9
ASSLEFKAF
>10|TRBJ1-2|TRBV5-4
ASSYTGGGYT
>12|TRBJ1-1|TRBV29-1
SASTGGKFTEAF
>15|TRBJ1-2|TRBV12-3/TRBV12-4
ASSHRQGSYLNYGYT
>12|TRBJ2-1|TRBV6-2/TRBV6-3
ASRESGSVGEQF
>12|TRBJ1-2|TRBV20-1
SVGEQGAADGYT
>14|TRBJ2-7|TRBV5-1
ASSFGEGPHLYEQY
>11|TRBJ1-4|TRBV5-1
ASSPGGDEKLF
>15|-|TRBV4-2
ASSQIGYRGRDNEQY
>11|TRBJ1-1|TRBV2
ASSESANTEAF
>10|TRBJ2-7|TRBV5-1
ASSSFRDEQY
>14|TRBJ2-7|TRBV7-2
ASSLREDRGLYGQY
>11|TRBJ2-7|TRBV4-1
ASSQWETYEQY